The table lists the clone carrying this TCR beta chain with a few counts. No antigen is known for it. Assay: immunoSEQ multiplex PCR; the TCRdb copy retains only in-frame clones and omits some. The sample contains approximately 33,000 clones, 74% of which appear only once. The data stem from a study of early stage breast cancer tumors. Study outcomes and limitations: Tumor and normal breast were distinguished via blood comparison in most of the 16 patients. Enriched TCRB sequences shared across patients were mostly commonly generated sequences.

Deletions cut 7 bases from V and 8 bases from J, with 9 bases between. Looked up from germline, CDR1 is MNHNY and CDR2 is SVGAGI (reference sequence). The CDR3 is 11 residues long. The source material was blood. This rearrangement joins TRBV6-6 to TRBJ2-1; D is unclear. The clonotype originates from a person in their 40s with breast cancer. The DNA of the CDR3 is TGTGCCAGCAAGTCTCGAGATGAGCAGTTCTTC. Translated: CASKSRDEQFF.